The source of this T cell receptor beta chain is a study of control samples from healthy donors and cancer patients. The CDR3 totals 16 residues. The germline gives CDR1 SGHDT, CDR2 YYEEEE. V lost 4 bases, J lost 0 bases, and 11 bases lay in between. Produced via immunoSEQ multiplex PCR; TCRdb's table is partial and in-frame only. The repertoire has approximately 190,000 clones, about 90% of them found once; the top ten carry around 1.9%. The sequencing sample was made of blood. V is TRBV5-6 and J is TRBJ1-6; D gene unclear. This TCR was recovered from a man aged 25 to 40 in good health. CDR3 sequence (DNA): TGTGCCAGCAGCGGGAGGCTTAGCTCCTATAATTCACCCCTCCACTTT. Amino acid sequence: CASSGRLSSYNSPLHF.